Given below is one T cell receptor beta chain in context. The antigen is unknown. This specimen belongs to a study of CD8 T cells in Susac syndrome. Broader study findings: As the study acknowledged, the number of individuals in its TCR sequencing and HLA analysis was relatively small.

V shed 2 bases and J shed 6 bases, with 15 bases lying between them. CDR3 length: 14 amino acids. Germline CDR1 SQVTM, CDR2 ANQGSEA. With random hexamers, reverse transcription was performed on roughly 0.45 to 1 ug of RNA. The immunoSEQ assay covered 54 Vbeta and 13 Jbeta segments for CDR3. MiXCR, applied by TCRdb to the immunoSEQ multiplex PCR reads, yields one record per CDR3 protein. This sample has approximately 70,000 distinct CDR3 sequences, with roughly 95% found just once. The T cells that were sequenced for TCR beta were CD8+ and CD4+ cells from blood. In contrast to the negatively isolated CD8+ and CD4+ T cells, TEMRA cells were FACS-enriched.

Sequences were obtained from CD4+ T cells from PBMCs. The sequence came from a human donor with multiple sclerosis. The rearrangement joins TRBV29-1 to TRBJ2-3, with D unresolved. In nucleotides, the CDR3 is TGCAGCGTTGAACTTAGGCAAGTCGGGGATACGCAGTATTTT. Protein product: CSVELRQVGDTQYF.